The 5 T cell receptor beta chains below were found in one sample sequenced in a study of CD8 T cells in Susac syndrome. With random hexamers, roughly 0.45 to 1 ug RNA was reverse transcribed. MiXCR was run by TCRdb on the immunoSEQ multiplex PCR reads, yielding one entry per CDR3 protein. The table lists approximately 25,000 distinct CDR3 sequences, about 94% of them singletons. Sequencing was carried out using CD8+ T cells from PBMCs. The receptors here all came from a human donor with Susac syndrome.

The rearrangement uses TRBV28 and TRBJ1-4, with TRBD1 matching 10 bases. The CDR3 runs to 16 residues. Germline CDR1 MDHEN, CDR2 SYDVKM. Trimming cost V 1 base and J 7 bases; bases outside gene matches: 6. The CDR3 DNA is TGTGCCAGCAGTTTATTGGGGACAGGGGTGGCTGAAAAACTGTTTTTT. Residues: CASSLLGTGVAEKLFF.

This sequence joins TRBV7-9 and TRBJ2-7, with 7 bases that match TRBD1. CDR3 length: 15 amino acids. V was clipped by 5 bases and J by 3 bases; unmatched bases: 10. Germline CDR1 is SEHNR and CDR2 is FQNEAQ (reference sequence). CDR3 bases: TGTGCCAGCAGCCGCGTACAGGGGAATAGCTACGAGCAGTACTTC. Protein product: CASSRVQGNSYEQYF.

V gene TRBV12-3 or TRBV12-4 combines with J gene TRBJ1-2, with TRBD1 matching over 9 bases. Trimming at V came to 3 bases and at J to 2 bases, leaving 7 bases not matched to a gene. The CDR3 is made up of 16 amino acids. DNA of the CDR3: TGTGCCAGCAGTTTGGATACAGGGGGCTACAACTATGGCTACACCTTC. Encoded protein: CASSLDTGGYNYGYTF.

V gene TRBV9 combines with J gene TRBJ2-1, with 8 bases aligning to TRBD2. Per germline, CDR1 SGDLS and CDR2 YYNGEE. This CDR3 has 15 amino acids. V lost 4 bases and J lost 4; bases outside the gene matches: 7. This chain's CDR3 is CASSLSGGGYNEQFF. The CDR3 DNA reads TGTGCCAGCAGCTTAAGCGGGGGAGGATACAATGAGCAGTTCTTC.

The chain is built from TRBV27 and TRBJ2-5; 10 bases are a match to TRBD1. CDR1 and CDR2 from the germline V gene are MNHEY and SMNVEV (reference sequence). Losses at the gene ends were 11 bases for V and 5 bases for J; bases not matched to a gene: 17. The CDR3 is made up of 16 amino acids. The CDR3 DNA is TGTGCCGGCTGGGACAGGGGACCTCCCCTGGGGGAGACCCAGTACTTC. Translating it yields CAGWDRGPPLGETQYF.